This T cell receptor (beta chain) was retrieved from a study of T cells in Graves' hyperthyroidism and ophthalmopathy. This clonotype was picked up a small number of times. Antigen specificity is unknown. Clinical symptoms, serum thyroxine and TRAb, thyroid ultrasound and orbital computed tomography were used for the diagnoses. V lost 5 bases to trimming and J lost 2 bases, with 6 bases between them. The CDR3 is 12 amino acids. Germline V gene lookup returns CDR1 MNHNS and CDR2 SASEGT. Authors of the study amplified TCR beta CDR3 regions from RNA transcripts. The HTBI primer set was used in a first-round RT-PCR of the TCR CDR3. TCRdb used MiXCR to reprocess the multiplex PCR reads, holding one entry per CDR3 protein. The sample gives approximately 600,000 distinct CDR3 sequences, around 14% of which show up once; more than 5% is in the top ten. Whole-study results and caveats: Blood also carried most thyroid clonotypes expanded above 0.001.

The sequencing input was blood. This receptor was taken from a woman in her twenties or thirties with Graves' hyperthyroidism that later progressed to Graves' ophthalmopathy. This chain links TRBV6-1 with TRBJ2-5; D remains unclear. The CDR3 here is CASSSWQETQYF. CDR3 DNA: TGTGCCAGCAGTTCTTGGCAAGAGACCCAGTACTTC.